Listed here are 23 T cell receptor beta chains from one sample, sequenced in a study of blood T cells in healthy people across ages. The authors ran a second PCR of roughly 7 to 11 cycles using a sample-barcoded 5' primer and a J-beta primer mix. TCRdb reprocessed the 5' RACE reads via MiXCR and lists one record per CDR3 protein. The sample lists more than 650,000 distinct CDR3 sequences, approximately 21% occurring once. The sequenced sample consisted of blood. These TCRs come from a man between 65 and 85 years old in good health.

The sample holds a few counts of this clonotype. This chain connects TRBV18 to TRBJ2-1; 7 nucleotides line up with TRBD2. The CDR3 spans 17 residues. The trim removed 2 bases at V and 7 bases at J, leaving 14 bases unmatched. Germline assignment: CDR1 KGHSH and CDR2 LQKENI. The CDR3 DNA reads TGTGCCAGCTCACCAGCGGCGGGAGTGGTCGCTAGGAATGAGCAGTTCTTC. It translates to CASSPAAGVVARNEQFF.

This clonotype was observed a few times. The rearrangement joins TRBV7-9 to TRBJ2-7; the match to TRBD1 covers 9 bases. Matching the DNA end better, TRBJ2-1 makes the J call doubtful. Germline V CDR1 and CDR2: SEHNR, FQNEAQ (reference sequence). The length of the CDR3 is 14 residues. The CDR3 here is CASSPTGGHNEQFF. The CDR3 DNA is TGTGCCAGCAGCCCCACAGGGGGCCACAATGAGCAGTTCTTC.

The chain is built from TRBV7-2 and TRBJ1-3; D not certain. This CDR3 is built from 18 residues. Trimming took off 5 bases at V and 0 bases at J, with 20 bases between the two ends. CDR1 and CDR2 (germline): SGHTA, FQGNSA. The CDR3 bases are TGTGCCAGCAGCCCCGAGGGCCTTACAGAGAGCTCTGGAAACACCATATATTTT. Encoded protein: CASSPEGLTESSGNTIYF.

The V gene is TRBV7-7, the J gene TRBJ2-2; possibly TRBD1 for D (5 bases). With 0 bases removed from V and 6 bases from J, the gap between germline ends came to 17 bases. The CDR3 loop spans 17 amino acids. In germline, CDR1 is SSHAT, CDR2 FNYEAQ (reference sequence). In nucleotides, the CDR3 is TGTGCCAGCAGCTTAGCGCCTATGGGGCTGTTCCCCGGGGAGCTGTTTTTT. Protein product: CASSLAPMGLFPGELFF.

The chain joins TRBV20-1 to TRBJ2-3, with D possibly being TRBD1 (5 bases). The germline V and J ends were trimmed by 5 bases and 1 base, with 16 bases remaining between them. Germline CDR1 is DFQATT and CDR2 is SNEGSKA (reference sequence). The CDR3 sequence is 15 residues long. For the CDR3, the DNA is TGCAGTGCTGAGATTGGGGCCGCACGCACAGATACGCAGTATTTT. Translating it yields CSAEIGAARTDTQYF.

About this clonotype: The CDR3 does not close with the conserved phenylalanine or tryptophan, likely indicating a read error. Because the CDR3's place on the DNA is in doubt, the DNA is left out and the CDR3 is given as listed by TCRdb. The chain recombines TRBV7-9 with TRBJ1-2; TRBD1 was called by the table and not checked on the DNA. The germline CDR1 and CDR2 sequences are SEHNR and FQNEAQ (reference sequence). Both ends counted, the CDR3 spans 16 residues. CDR3 sequence: CASSQQAGTGDYGSTI.

The J gene is TRBJ1-2, the V gene TRBV12-3 or TRBV12-4; possible D gene TRBD1, 6 bases. The V end was cut by 5 bases, the J end by 4 bases, with 11 bases between. The CDR3 runs to 13 residues. The CDR3 nucleotides are TGTGCCAGCAGTGTAGGGGGGGGCTATGGCTACACCTTC. Its translation: CASSVGGGYGYTF.

This clonotype occurred a few times. The CDR3 sequence is CASSQGDRGQPQHF. As DNA, the CDR3 is TGTGCCAGCAGCCAAGGGGACAGGGGTCAGCCCCAGCATTTT. V gene TRBV3-1 combines with J gene TRBJ1-5, with 10 positions matching TRBD1. There are 14 residues in the CDR3. J gave up 6 bases and V 1 base, and 0 bases lay outside the gene matches. The V gene's germline CDR1 is LGHDT and CDR2 YNNKEL (reference sequence).

Comment on this clonotype: The junction differs from germline at one of its ends, possibly a read error. This chain joins TRBV12-3 or TRBV12-4 and TRBJ2-3, with unresolved D. CDR3 size: 12 residues. The CDR3 DNA is TGTGCCAGCAGACCCGACACAGATACGCGGTATTTT. This codes for CASRPDTDTRYF.

This clonotype was counted at least ten times. This chain links TRBV4-2 with TRBJ2-1, with 8 bases aligning to TRBD2. The CDR3 extends over 14 amino acids. Per germline, CDR1 LGHNA and CDR2 YNFKEQ. Losses at the gene ends were 0 bases for V and 8 bases for J; bases not matched to a gene: 3. CDR3 nucleotide sequence: TGTGCCAGCAGCCAAGAGGTGACTAGCGATGAGCAGTTCTTC. Its protein is CASSQEVTSDEQFF.

The chain carries TRBV20-1 and TRBJ2-3; no clear D. The length of the CDR3 is 11 residues. CDR1 is DFQATT, CDR2 SNEGSKA, per germline (reference sequence). The V end lost 5 bases, the J end lost 5 bases, and 8 bases lay between the germline ends. The CDR3 here is CSAPAGDTQYF. For the CDR3, the DNA is TGCAGTGCTCCCGCCGGAGATACGCAGTATTTT.

This clonotype was counted a few times. This rearrangement joins TRBV20-1 to TRBJ2-5; D is unclear. Germline loops: CDR1 DFQATT, CDR2 SNEGSKA (reference sequence). V lost 5 bases and J lost 1, with 11 bases in between. The CDR3 length is 13 residues. The CDR3 loop reads CSAFDTIQETQYF. The CDR3 DNA sequence: TGCAGTGCTTTCGACACCATCCAAGAGACCCAGTACTTC.

The chain couples TRBV4-3 to TRBJ2-5, with 7 bases lining up with TRBD2. Trimming took 1 base from V and 2 from J; bases not matched to a gene: 13. This CDR3 contains 18 residues. Germline V CDR1 and CDR2: LGHNA, YSLEER. The chain's CDR3 is CASSQVLRLAEGQETQYF. CDR3 coding DNA: TGCGCCAGCAGCCAAGTCCTGAGGCTAGCGGAGGGTCAAGAGACCCAGTACTTC.

This clonotype was observed a few times. The chain links TRBV6-2 or TRBV6-3 to TRBJ2-5; 7 nucleotides align to TRBD1. The CDR3 has 15 amino acids. The V and J ends lost 6 bases and 2 bases, in that order; junction bases with no gene match: 9. From germline, CDR1 is MNHEY and CDR2 SVGEGT. CDR3 in amino acids: CASRTATGEQETQYF. In DNA, the CDR3 is TGTGCCAGCAGAACGGCTACAGGGGAGCAAGAGACCCAGTACTTC.

CDR3 loop: CASRTILPGLGTDTQYF. CDR3 DNA: TGTGCCAGCAGAACCATCTTACCGGGACTAGGCACAGATACGCAGTATTTT. The V gene is TRBV6-1, the J gene TRBJ2-3; 8 nucleotides match TRBD2. Germline assignment: CDR1 MNHNS and CDR2 SASEGT. The V and J ends lost 6 bases and 1 base, in that order; junction bases with no gene match: 12. This CDR3 contains 17 residues.

The chain joins TRBV29-1 to TRBJ2-6; no clear D gene. CDR3 length equals 13 residues. Germline CDR1 SQVTM, CDR2 ANQGSEA. Trimming took 7 bases from V and 1 from J, leaving 8 bases between them. The CDR3 DNA follows: TGCAGCGCCCAAGCATCTGGGGCCAACGTCCTGACTTTC. This encodes CSAQASGANVLTF.

DNA for the CDR3: TGCAGTGCAGCGACGCGACAGGTGGCCTACGAGCAGTACTTC. Protein: CSAATRQVAYEQYF. The genes are TRBV20-1 and TRBJ2-7, with a possible D match to TRBD1 (6 bases). Germline values: CDR1 DFQATT, CDR2 SNEGSKA (reference sequence). Trimming stripped 6 bases from V and 2 bases from J, with 17 bases between. This CDR3 spans 14 amino acids.

This chain uses TRBV20-1 with TRBJ2-5, with 7 bases identical to TRBD1. The J call may be mistaken, given a closer DNA end match to TRBJ2-7. This CDR3 comprises 14 residues. Germline V CDR1 and CDR2: DFQATT, SNEGSKA (reference sequence). CDR3 nucleotide sequence: TGCAGTGCACTCGACAGGGCTGGCTTCTACGAGCAGTACTTC. The encoded protein is CSALDRAGFYEQYF.

The chain combines TRBV14 with TRBJ1-1; D might be TRBD1 (6 bases). V was clipped by 4 bases and J by 8 bases, with 11 bases between them. The CDR3 spans 12 residues. The germline gives CDR1 SGHDN, CDR2 FVKESK. The CDR3 sequence: CASSRGPYEAFF. The CDR3 nucleotides are TGTGCCAGCAGCCGGGGGCCCTACGAAGCTTTCTTT.

This clonotype was counted ten times or more. The chain couples TRBV12-3 or TRBV12-4 to TRBJ2-1; D is possibly TRBD1 or TRBD2 (5 bases each). With 5 bases removed from V and 7 bases from J, the gap between germline ends came to 9 bases. The CDR3 sequence is 12 residues long. CDR3 in DNA: TGTGCCAGCAGTCCCGGGACGAATGAGCAGTTCTTC. Translated, it gives CASSPGTNEQFF.

Details on this clonotype: A read error may produce the germline difference seen at one junction end. This sequence joins TRBV20-1 and TRBJ2-5, with TRBD1 identical over 8 bases. Germline V gene lookup returns CDR1 DFQATT and CDR2 SNEGSKA (reference sequence). This CDR3 comprises 17 residues. The CDR3, as DNA: TGCAGTGTTAGAGCCGCCGACAGGGGCCTTTCCCAAGAGACCCAGTACTTC. Protein product: CSVRAADRGLSQETQYF.

On this clonotype: The germline gene is not matched at one end of the junction; a read error may be the cause. This sequence joins TRBV9 and TRBJ1-1; D not resolved. This CDR3 region has 11 residues. Looked up from germline, CDR1 is SGDLS and CDR2 is YYNGEE. The CDR3 DNA reads as TGTGCCAGCAGCGTACGGATTGAACCTTTCTTT. Its protein product is CASSVRIEPFF. Supplemented by reference TRBV9 and TRBJ1-1, the full variable domain reads DSGVTQTPKHLITATGQRVTLRCSPRSGDLSVYWYQQSLDQGLQFLIQYYNGEERAKGNILERFSAQQFPDLHSELNLSSLELGDSALYFCASSVRIEPFFGQGTRLTVV.

The genes are TRBV7-9 and TRBJ2-5; D is unresolved. Germline V lookup: CDR1 SEHNR, CDR2 FQNEAQ (reference sequence). This CDR3 has 11 amino acids. The V end was cut by 8 bases, the J end by 6 bases, with 10 bases between. The CDR3 region is CASYKGKTQYF. CDR3 bases: TGTGCCAGCTACAAAGGGAAGACCCAGTACTTC.